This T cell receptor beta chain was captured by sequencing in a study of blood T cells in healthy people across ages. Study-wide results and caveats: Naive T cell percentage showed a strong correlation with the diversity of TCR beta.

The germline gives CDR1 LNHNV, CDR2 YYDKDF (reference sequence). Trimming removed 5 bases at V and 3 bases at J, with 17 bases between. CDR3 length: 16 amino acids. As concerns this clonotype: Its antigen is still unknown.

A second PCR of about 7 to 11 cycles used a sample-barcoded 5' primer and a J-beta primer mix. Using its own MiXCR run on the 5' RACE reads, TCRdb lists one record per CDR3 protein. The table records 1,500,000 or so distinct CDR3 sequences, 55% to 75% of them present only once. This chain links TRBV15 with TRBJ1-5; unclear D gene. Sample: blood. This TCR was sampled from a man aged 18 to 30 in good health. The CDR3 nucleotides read TGTGCCACCAGCCATAAGAGATACGGGATCAATCAGCCCCAGCATTTT. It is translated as CATSHKRYGINQPQHF.